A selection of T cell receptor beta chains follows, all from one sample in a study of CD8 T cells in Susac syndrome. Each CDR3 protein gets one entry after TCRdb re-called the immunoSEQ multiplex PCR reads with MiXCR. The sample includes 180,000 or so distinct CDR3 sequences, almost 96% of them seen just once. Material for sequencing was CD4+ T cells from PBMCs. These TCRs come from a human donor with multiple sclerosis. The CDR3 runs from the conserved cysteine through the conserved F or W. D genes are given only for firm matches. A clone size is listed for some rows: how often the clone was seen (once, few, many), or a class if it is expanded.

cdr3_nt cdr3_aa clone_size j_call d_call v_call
TGTGCCACCAGCAGCCCCGGGACAGGGTCAATAGGGACCCAGTACTTC CATSSPGTGSIGTQYF NA TRBJ2-5 TRBD1 TRBV15
TGTGCCAGCTCACTGCAAAGAACCTACGAGCAGTACTTC CASSLQRTYEQYF NA TRBJ2-7 NA TRBV18
TGTGCCAGCAGTGACCGACAATGGCCCCAGCATTTT CASSDRQWPQHF NA TRBJ1-5 NA TRBV6-1
TGTGCCAGCAGCCAAGGTTCACTTTACAATGAGCAGTTCTTC CASSQGSLYNEQFF NA TRBJ2-1 NA TRBV14
TGTGCCACCAGCCGCGGACAGGGGCTCCGAATGGTCTATGGCTACACCTTC CATSRGQGLRMVYGYTF NA TRBJ1-2 TRBD1 TRBV15
TGTGCCAGCAGCGTAGCGACAGAACCCTATGGCTACACCTTC CASSVATEPYGYTF once TRBJ1-2 NA TRBV9
TGTGCCAGCAGGGTCAAGGGCCGGCAGACCCAGTACTTC CASRVKGRQTQYF NA TRBJ2-5 NA TRBV12-3/TRBV12-4
TGTGCCAGCAGTTGGTGGGGCCGGCGCACAGATACGCAGTATTTT CASSWWGRRTDTQYF NA TRBJ2-3 NA TRBV27
TGTGCCAGCAGCGTACTAACAGGAATTAACTATGGCTACACCTTC CASSVLTGINYGYTF NA TRBJ1-2 NA TRBV9
TGCAGTGCTAGAGTCAGGACAGCAGGCAATCAGCCCCAGCATTTT CSARVRTAGNQPQHF NA TRBJ1-5 NA TRBV20-1
TGCGCCAGCAGCCAGACCTGGGGCACTGAAGCTTTCTTT CASSQTWGTEAFF NA TRBJ1-1 NA TRBV4-3
TGCAGCGTTGATCAGGGCTACGAGCAGTACTTC CSVDQGYEQYF NA TRBJ2-7 NA TRBV29-1
TGTGCCAGCAGTCGCCGGGACAGAAGTAATTCACCCCTCCACTTT CASSRRDRSNSPLHF NA TRBJ1-6 TRBD1 TRBV25-1
TGTGCCAGCAGCCAAGATAACAACTACGAGCAGTACTTC CASSQDNNYEQYF NA TRBJ2-7 NA TRBV3-1
TGTGCCTGGAGTGGCTCGGGCCCTGGAAACACCATATATTTT CAWSGSGPGNTIYF NA TRBJ1-3 NA TRBV30
TGTGCCAGCAGTTTATTGGGAACTGAAGCTTTCTTT CASSLLGTEAFF few TRBJ1-1 NA TRBV27
TGCGCCAGCAGCTTGACTCCTTCGACGGAAGAGACCCAGTACTTC CASSLTPSTEETQYF NA TRBJ2-5 NA TRBV5-1
TGTGCCAGCAGTCCCCGTCCCAATCAGCCCCAGCATTTT CASSPRPNQPQHF NA TRBJ1-5 NA TRBV28
TGCGCCAGCAACTCCCAGGGTGACAATGAGCAGTTCTTC CASNSQGDNEQFF NA TRBJ2-1 NA TRBV5-1
TGCAGCGTAAGGACAATATCGCCTCACTCTGGGGCCAACGTCCTGACTTTC CSVRTISPHSGANVLTF NA TRBJ2-6 NA TRBV29-1
TGTGCCAGCAGCTTGGCGGCCTACGAGCAGTACTTC CASSLAAYEQYF NA TRBJ2-7 NA TRBV5-8
TGTGCCAGCAGTTTAAAGGCAGCTTTGACGGCCCAGCATTTT CASSLKAALTAQHF NA TRBJ1-5 NA TRBV12-3/TRBV12-4
TGTGCCAGCAGCTTAGCTGACAGGGGAGACTATGGCTACACCTTC CASSLADRGDYGYTF NA TRBJ1-2 TRBD1 TRBV7-9